The 27 T cell receptor beta chains listed next were all sequenced from one sample in a study of blood T cells in healthy people across ages. A J-beta primer mix and a sample-barcoded 5' primer were used in a second PCR of about 7 to 12 cycles. MiXCR, applied by TCRdb to the 5' RACE reads, yields one record per CDR3 protein. Of 600,000 or so distinct CDR3 sequences listed, roughly 48% are singletons. Sequencing was done on a sample of blood. These receptors came from a man older than 75 in good health.

This sequence joins TRBV7-2 and TRBJ2-7; D gene ambiguous. This CDR3 spans 12 amino acids. Deletions cut 1 base from V and 9 bases from J, with 10 bases between. The germline V gene encodes CDR1 SGHTA and CDR2 FQGNSA. CDR3 bases: TGTGCCAGCAGCTTAGTACGGTCGATGCAGTACTTC. Its translation is CASSLVRSMQYF.

This clonotype was counted ten times or more. The chain combines TRBV6-6 with TRBJ2-1; 7 bases are shared with TRBD2. Germline V gene sequence: CDR1 MNHNY, CDR2 SVGAGI (reference sequence). The CDR3 is 15 residues long. Germline trimming cut 0 bases from V and 4 bases from J; bases unmatched to any gene: 3. In nucleotides, the CDR3 is TGTGCCAGCAGTTACTCGGCTAGCGGATACAATGAGCAGTTCTTC. Translated: CASSYSASGYNEQFF.

This clonotype was recorded once. V and J are TRBV5-1 and TRBJ2-3, with D tentatively TRBD1 (5 bases). The germline V and J ends were trimmed by 4 bases and 2 bases, with 17 bases remaining between them. In germline, CDR1 is SGHRS, CDR2 YFSETQ. This CDR3 region has 16 residues. The DNA of the CDR3 is TGCGCCAGCAGCGTGGCAGGGTTTCGCCCCACAGATACGCAGTATTTT. Its translation is CASSVAGFRPTDTQYF.

V usage is TRBV12-3 or TRBV12-4 and J usage is TRBJ2-3; D unresolved. Trimming left V 6 bases short and J 0 bases short, with 13 bases between. This CDR3 has 15 amino acids. The CDR3 region is CASSPPGKSTDTQYF. The CDR3 bases are TGTGCCAGCAGCCCCCCGGGTAAGAGCACAGATACGCAGTATTTT.

This clonotype was seen ten or more times. Germline is not matched at one junction end, which may reflect a read error. The CDR3 sequence: CASSSSGRINERFF. As DNA, the CDR3 is TGTGCCAGCAGTTCCAGCGGGAGAATAAATGAGCGGTTCTTC. The chain joins TRBV6-6 to TRBJ2-1, with TRBD2 matching 8 bases. The CDR3 is 14 residues long. Germline CDR1 is MNHNY and CDR2 is SVGAGI (reference sequence).

The rearrangement joins TRBV7-3 to TRBJ2-3, with 7 bases aligning to TRBD2. Germline trimming cut 5 bases from V and 1 base from J; bases unmatched to any gene: 9. The CDR3 consists of 16 residues. Germline loops: CDR1 SGHTA, CDR2 FQGTGA. CDR3 in DNA: TGTGCCAGCAGCGAAGACGAGCGGGATTGCACAGATACGCAGTATTTT. Protein product: CASSEDERDCTDTQYF.

Details on this clonotype: This clone may be a read error of a much larger clone one base away. J is TRBJ2-7 and V is TRBV7-2, with 9 bases identical to TRBD2. CDR1 is SGHTA, CDR2 FQGNSA, per germline. V shed 5 bases and J 6 bases; nucleotides not matched to a gene: 11. This CDR3 has 15 amino acids. Here the CDR3 reads CASSQGRAGGPEQYF. The DNA of the CDR3 is TGTGCCAGCAGCCAGGGACGAGCGGGAGGTCCCGAGCAGTACTTC.

A few counts support this clonotype. The chain employs TRBV20-1 and TRBJ2-3; D assignment may be TRBD1 or TRBD2 (5 bases each). V dropped 5 bases and J dropped 2 bases, with 17 bases sitting between them. Germline V gene data show CDR1 as DFQATT and CDR2 as SNEGSKA (reference sequence). The CDR3 contains 15 residues. The CDR3 spells CSASGSVGTTDTQYF. DNA of the CDR3: TGCAGTGCTTCCGGGTCTGTGGGGACCACAGATACGCAGTATTTT.

This clonotype was observed a single time. As DNA, the CDR3 is TGTGCCATCAGTGAGACCACATACGAGCAGTACTTC. This sequence encodes CAISETTYEQYF. The chain recombines TRBV10-3 with TRBJ2-5; D unclear. The J call may be incorrect, as the DNA end agrees better with TRBJ2-7. The germline V gene encodes CDR1 ENHRY and CDR2 SYGVKD. The CDR3 totals 12 residues.

This sequence joins TRBV5-6 and TRBJ2-7, with 8 bases lining up with TRBD1. Germline assignment: CDR1 SGHDT and CDR2 YYEEEE. The CDR3 runs to 14 residues. With V trimmed by 4 bases and J by 3 bases, 6 bases remained unmatched. The CDR3 coding sequence is TGTGCCAGCAGCCGGACAGGGTCCGGCTACGAGCAGTACTTC. Residues: CASSRTGSGYEQYF.

This clonotype was recorded many times. This chain connects TRBV6-6 to TRBJ2-3, with 11 nucleotides matching TRBD2. The CDR3 is 17 residues long. V dropped 3 bases and J dropped 4; count of bases not matched to a gene: 9. CDR1 and CDR2 (germline): MNHNY, SVGAGI (reference sequence). CDR3 loop: CASSYPLTSGRPDTQYF. The CDR3, as DNA: TGTGCCAGCAGTTATCCCCTTACTAGCGGGAGACCAGATACGCAGTATTTT.

In its sample, this clonotype was seen once. The chain recombines TRBV29-1 with TRBJ2-1; no reliable D call. Germline CDR1 and CDR2: SQVTM and ANQGSEA. V was clipped by 2 bases and J by 4 bases, with 12 bases between them. The CDR3 runs 14 residues. CDR3 loop: CSVERRPGYNEQFF. CDR3 DNA sequence: TGCAGCGTTGAACGGCGGCCTGGGTACAATGAGCAGTTCTTC.

This clonotype showed up just a few times. This chain links TRBV12-3 or TRBV12-4 with TRBJ2-3, with a weak D call TRBD2 (6 bases). The CDR3 length is 17 residues. Trimming cost V 5 bases and J 4 bases, with 22 bases left between them. In DNA form, the CDR3 reads TGTGCCAGCAGTCCCGGGCGGGGAAAGACAGCTCCAGATACGCAGTATTTT. Translation: CASSPGRGKTAPDTQYF.

The chain uses TRBV11-3 and TRBJ2-1; TRBD2 is a possible D gene (6 bases). CDR3 size: 16 residues. The V end was cut by 5 bases, the J end by 0 bases, with 14 bases between. The germline V gene has CDR1 SGHNT and CDR2 YENEEA. The CDR3 DNA sequence: TGTGCCAGCAGCCGCGGGGTTACAAGCTCCTACAATGAGCAGTTCTTC. Amino acids: CASSRGVTSSYNEQFF.

This clonotype occurred many times. The chain uses TRBV15 and TRBJ2-7; D uncertain. The CDR3 contains 14 residues. V dropped 0 bases and J dropped 0 bases, with 6 bases sitting between them. From germline, CDR1 is LNHNV and CDR2 YYDKDF (reference sequence). The CDR3 spells CATSRDQRSYEQYF. DNA of the CDR3: TGTGCCACCAGCAGAGATCAGCGCTCCTACGAGCAGTACTTC.

This clonotype was detected a few times. J is TRBJ1-5 and V is TRBV7-9, with D uncertain. The germline gives CDR1 SEHNR, CDR2 FQNEAQ (reference sequence). Trimming pared 5 bases from V and 7 bases from J, leaving 9 bases between. This CDR3 region has 12 residues. The DNA of the CDR3 is TGTGCCAGCAGCCCCTCGGGACAGCCCCAGCATTTT. Translation: CASSPSGQPQHF.

This rearrangement joins TRBV6-2 or TRBV6-3 to TRBJ1-1; the D gene is possibly TRBD1 (5 bases). Between the trimmed V and J ends, which lost 2 bases and 4 bases, there was a span of 14 bases. This CDR3 has 15 amino acids. Germline CDR1 and CDR2: MNHEY and SVGEGT. The CDR3 here is CASSYGAAGITEAFF. The DNA of the CDR3 is TGTGCCAGCAGTTACGGGGCGGCAGGGATCACTGAAGCTTTCTTT.

This rearrangement joins TRBV7-9 to TRBJ2-3; D remains unclear. Deletions cut 1 base from V and 3 bases from J, with 17 bases between. Germline assignment: CDR1 SEHNR and CDR2 FQNEAQ (reference sequence). The CDR3 sequence is 17 residues long. Here the CDR3 reads CASSLGGAPPGTDTQYF. DNA for the CDR3: TGTGCCAGCAGCTTAGGTGGAGCACCTCCTGGGACAGATACGCAGTATTTT.

The chain carries TRBV7-3 and TRBJ2-1; TRBD2 aligns across 15 bases. Trimming took 0 bases from V and 10 from J; bases not matched to a gene: 10. This CDR3 comprises 18 residues. Germline CDR1 and CDR2: SGHTA and FQGTGA. CDR3 bases: TGTGCCAGCAGCTTAACTCCCCCCGGGACTAGCGGGGGGATGGAGCAGTTCTTC. This sequence encodes CASSLTPPGTSGGMEQFF.

The chain is built from TRBV28 and TRBJ1-1; perhaps TRBD1 as D (6 bases). Germline CDR1 is MDHEN and CDR2 is SYDVKM. Trimming removed 3 bases at V and 6 bases at J, with 14 bases between. CDR3 size: 14 residues. Here the CDR3 DNA reads TGTGCCAGCAGTTTTGGGGGGCCTTCCTCTGAAGCTTTCTTT. Encoded protein: CASSFGGPSSEAFF.

This clonotype was seen just once. The rearrangement links TRBV10-2 to TRBJ2-3; 13 bases line up with TRBD2. V shed 6 bases, J shed 1 base, and the junction held 7 bases outside the gene matches. Per the germline V gene, CDR1 is WSHSY and CDR2 is SAAADI. The CDR3 runs 17 residues. In DNA, the CDR3 is TGCGCCAGCAGGGATCATGGACTAGCGGGAGGCACAGATACGCAGTATTTT. Translating it yields CASRDHGLAGGTDTQYF.

This clonotype was detected a few times. The rearrangement uses TRBV5-1 and TRBJ2-7; TRBD2 aligns across 8 bases. Germline V gene lookup returns CDR1 SGHRS and CDR2 YFSETQ. The CDR3 consists of 13 residues. The V segment lost 0 bases and the J segment 5 bases; nucleotides outside the gene matches: 1. The CDR3 loop is CASSLGLANEQYF. DNA for the CDR3: TGCGCCAGCAGCTTGGGACTAGCGAACGAGCAGTACTTC.

This chain uses TRBV12-3 or TRBV12-4 with TRBJ1-2; possibly TRBD1 for D (5 bases). With 7 bases removed from V and 5 bases from J, the gap between germline ends came to 14 bases. The CDR3 extends over 13 amino acids. Here the CDR3 reads CASTPGLKYGYTF. As DNA, the CDR3 is TGTGCCAGCACCCCGGGACTGAAATATGGCTACACCTTC.

Only a few counts were recorded for this clonotype. CDR3 protein: CASSVMEGAETQYF. The CDR3 DNA is TGCGCCAGCAGCGTGATGGAAGGGGCAGAGACCCAGTACTTC. The gene calls are TRBV5-1 and TRBJ2-5; weak D call: TRBD1 (5 bases). V was cut by 4 bases and J by 4 bases, with 14 bases left in between. The germline V gene encodes CDR1 SGHRS and CDR2 YFSETQ. CDR3 size: 14 residues.

This clonotype was seen only a few times. At one end, the junction sequence differs from germline, possibly due to a read error. V usage is TRBV7-7 and J usage is TRBJ2-1; 9 bases line up with TRBD2. Germline assignment: CDR1 SSHAT and CDR2 FNYEAQ (reference sequence). There are 15 residues in the CDR3. For the CDR3, the DNA is TGTGCTAGCAGCAGGCGGGAGGGGTATTTCAATGAGCAGTTCTTC. Translated: CASSRREGYFNEQFF.

This chain uses TRBV7-2 with TRBJ2-1, with a tentative D call TRBD2 (5 bases). V was clipped by 1 base and J by 1 base, with 8 bases between them. The CDR3 is 15 amino acids. Germline CDR1 and CDR2: SGHTA and FQGNSA. The CDR3 sequence is CASSLVSESYNEQFF. The CDR3 DNA is TGTGCCAGCAGCTTAGTTAGCGAATCCTACAATGAGCAGTTCTTC.

The rearrangement uses TRBV7-9 and TRBJ1-6, with 9 positions matching TRBD1. The CDR3 runs to 16 residues. Looked up from germline, CDR1 is SEHNR and CDR2 is FQNEAQ (reference sequence). V dropped 1 base and J dropped 7; count of bases not matched to a gene: 5. CDR3 in DNA: TGTGCCAGCAGCTTAGAAACAGGGGGCTACAATTCACCCCTCCACTTT. This codes for CASSLETGGYNSPLHF.